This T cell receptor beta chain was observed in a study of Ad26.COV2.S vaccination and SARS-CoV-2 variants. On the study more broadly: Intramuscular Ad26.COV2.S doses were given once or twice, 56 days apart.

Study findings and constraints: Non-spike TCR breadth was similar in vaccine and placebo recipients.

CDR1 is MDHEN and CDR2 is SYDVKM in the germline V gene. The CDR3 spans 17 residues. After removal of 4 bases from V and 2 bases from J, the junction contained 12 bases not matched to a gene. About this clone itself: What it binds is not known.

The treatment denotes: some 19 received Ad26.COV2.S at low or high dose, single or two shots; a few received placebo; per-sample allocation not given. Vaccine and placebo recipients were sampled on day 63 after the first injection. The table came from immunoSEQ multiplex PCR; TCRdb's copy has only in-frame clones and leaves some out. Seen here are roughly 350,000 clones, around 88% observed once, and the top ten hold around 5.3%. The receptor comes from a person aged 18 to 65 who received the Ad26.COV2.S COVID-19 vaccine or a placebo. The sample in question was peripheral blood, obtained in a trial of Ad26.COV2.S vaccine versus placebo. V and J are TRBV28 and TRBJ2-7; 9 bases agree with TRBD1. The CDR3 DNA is TGTGCCAGCAGTTCTTATGGCGGGGACAGGGTTGCCTACGAGCAGTACTTC. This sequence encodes CASSSYGGDRVAYEQYF.